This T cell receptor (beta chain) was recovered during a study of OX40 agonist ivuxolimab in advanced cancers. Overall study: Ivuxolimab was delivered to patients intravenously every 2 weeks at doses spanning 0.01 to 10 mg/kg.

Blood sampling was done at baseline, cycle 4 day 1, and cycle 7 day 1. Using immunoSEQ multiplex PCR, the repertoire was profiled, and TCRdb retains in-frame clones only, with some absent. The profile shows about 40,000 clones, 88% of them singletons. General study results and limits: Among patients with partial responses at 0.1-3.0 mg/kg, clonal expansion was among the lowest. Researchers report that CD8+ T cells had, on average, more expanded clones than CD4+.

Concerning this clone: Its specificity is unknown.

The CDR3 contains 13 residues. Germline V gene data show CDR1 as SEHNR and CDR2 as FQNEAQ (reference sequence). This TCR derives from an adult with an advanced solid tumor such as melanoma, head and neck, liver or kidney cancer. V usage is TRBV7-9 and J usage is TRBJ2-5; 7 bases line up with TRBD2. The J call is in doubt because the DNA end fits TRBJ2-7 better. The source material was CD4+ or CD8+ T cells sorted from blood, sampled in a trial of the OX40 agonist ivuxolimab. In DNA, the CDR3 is TGTGCCAGCAAGCGCCGGGAGGACTACGAGCAGTACTTC. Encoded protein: CASKRREDYEQYF.